Listed here is a single T cell receptor beta chain. Its antigen remains unknown. The trim removed 4 bases at V and 7 bases at J, leaving 8 bases unmatched. CDR1 and CDR2 from the germline V gene are SEHNR and FQNEAQ (reference sequence). This CDR3 has 15 residues. cDNA serving as the sequencing template came from extracted, reverse transcribed RNA. The protocol was immunoSEQ multiplex PCR, while the TCRdb copy is restricted to in-frame clones and leaves out a portion. Of around 100,000 clones in the sample, approximately 90% were seen once. Treatment specified: oral pan-JAK inhibitor, 5-10 mg twice daily. Alopecia areata patients provided lesional scalp punch biopsies and peripheral blood. The entry originates in a study of CD8+ T cells in alopecia areata. Broader study findings: Clonality was higher in lesional than normal scalp, especially in alopecia totalis/universalis.

The clonotype was recovered from a human donor with alopecia areata. This sample comprised CD8+ T cells sorted from blood, obtained around week 30, from a patient treated with tofacitinib. The chain uses TRBV7-9 and TRBJ2-4, with 9 nucleotides matching TRBD1. The CDR3 spells CASSSGDRADNIQYF. In DNA, the CDR3 is TGTGCCAGCAGCTCGGGGGACAGGGCAGACAACATTCAGTACTTC.